This T cell receptor (beta chain) comes out of a study of identifying expanded T cells in peripheral blood (dated by TCRdb to the late 2010s). About the study as a whole: Four technical replicates, made by sequencing separate aliquots from the same pool of genomic DNA, were compared pairwise.

No immune events such as infections were documented for the healthy donors during the collection period. Healthy-donor blood repertoires served as a training cohort to calibrate time-dependent variance in a beta-binomial model of T-cell clone differential abundance. The training cohort comprised some 10 healthy donors, 3 female and 7 male. Donor ages ranged from about 25 to 64 years, with an average of around 45 years. Whole blood was collected from each healthy donor at three time points spaced approximately 2 weeks apart and obtained from a commercial supplier. Genomic DNA was extracted from unsorted whole blood for immunosequencing. TCRbeta CDR3 regions were profiled by bias-controlled multiplex PCR amplification of genomic DNA with the immunoSEQ Assay. Per the original workflow: The absolute abundance of each unique TCRbeta CDR3 region was quantified after sequences were collapsed and filtered. Two models were used to test differential abundance: a binomial model (Fisher-equivalent) and a beta-binomial model that adds time-dependent variance fitted from healthy donors. Any clone with fewer than 5 combined templates was excluded, and a clone was called differentially abundant if its Benjamini-Hochberg FDR was below 0.01. In the beta-binomial model, variance was expressed as a function of the total template count across the two samples, in the form v = (b*log(k)+a)^2. TCRdb holds this immuneACCESS table with in-frame rearrangements only. Some clones are missing; in checked studies, unresolved V genes explain under half, and the rest has no known cause. V and J calls and clone size are as listed in that table; D and trimming were resolved from the DNA. The sample contains some 75,000 clones, roughly nine tenths of them found a single time. The top ten hold around 3% of the sample.

Points on this clone: The antigen it recognizes is unknown. No much larger clonotype is one base removed from it; base qualities were not supplied.

CDR1 and CDR2 are drawn from the germline V gene (reference sequence): SGHKS, YYEKEE. The CDR3 spans 14 residues, from the cysteine through the phenylalanine. CDR3 DNA is the only sequence kept; it has 42 bases, read in frame from the first base. Here V drops 4 bases and J drops 9 bases, and the junction holds 7 bases not matched to any gene. Overall study outcomes, separate from this receptor: The authors expected biological variance in healthy repertoires might increase further over much longer intervals such as months to years. Variance in clone template counts between approximately two-week samples significantly increased with total template count across all healthy donors. The binomial model flagged approximately 1.2 differentially abundant clones between technical replicates, compared with 15 to 17 over about 2 weeks and roughly 19 over four weeks. The beta-binomial model significantly reduced the number of clones called differentially abundant and the false-positive rate across all healthy-donor time intervals.

The sequencing input was blood. This clonotype originated in a person between 18 and 75 years old in good health. This receptor chain uses TRBV5-5 and TRBJ2-1, with TRBD2 identical over 10 junction bases. The CDR3 protein sequence reads: CASSQRTSGFEQFF. The sequenced DNA: TGTGCCAGCAGCCAGCGGACTAGCGGTTTTGAGCAGTTCTTC.